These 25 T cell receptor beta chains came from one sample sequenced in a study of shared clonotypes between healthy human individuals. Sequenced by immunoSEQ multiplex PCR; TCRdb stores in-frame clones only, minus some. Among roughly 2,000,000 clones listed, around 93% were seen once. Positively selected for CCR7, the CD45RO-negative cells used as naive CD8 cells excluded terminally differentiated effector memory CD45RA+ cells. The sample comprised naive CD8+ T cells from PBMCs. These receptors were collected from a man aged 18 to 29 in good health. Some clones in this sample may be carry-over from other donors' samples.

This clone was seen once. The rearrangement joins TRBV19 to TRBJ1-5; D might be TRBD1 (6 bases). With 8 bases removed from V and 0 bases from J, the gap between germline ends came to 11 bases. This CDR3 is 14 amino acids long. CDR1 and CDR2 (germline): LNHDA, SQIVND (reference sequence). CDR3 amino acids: CASQGSYSNQPQHF. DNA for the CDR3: TGTGCCAGTCAGGGGTCTTATAGCAATCAGCCCCAGCATTTT.

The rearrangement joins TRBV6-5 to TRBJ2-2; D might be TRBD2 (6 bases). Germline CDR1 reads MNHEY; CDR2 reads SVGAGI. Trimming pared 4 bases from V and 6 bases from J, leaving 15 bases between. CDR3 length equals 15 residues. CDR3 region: CASSWEERSPGELFF. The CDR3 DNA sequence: TGTGCCAGCAGTTGGGAGGAGCGGAGTCCCGGGGAGCTGTTTTTT.

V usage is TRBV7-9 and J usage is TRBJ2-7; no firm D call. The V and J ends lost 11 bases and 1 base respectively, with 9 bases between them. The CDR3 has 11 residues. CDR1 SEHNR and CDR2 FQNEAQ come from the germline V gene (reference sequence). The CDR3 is CAAAGSYEQYF. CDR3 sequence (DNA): TGTGCCGCGGCTGGATCCTACGAGCAGTACTTC.

The CDR3 DNA reads TGTGCCAGCAGCTCCCTCGCCCGGGACAGGGGTTACACCGGGGAGCTGTTTTTT. Protein sequence: CASSSLARDRGYTGELFF. The rearrangement uses TRBV28 and TRBJ2-2, with TRBD1 matching 10 bases. The germline V gene encodes CDR1 MDHEN and CDR2 SYDVKM. The V and J ends lost 6 bases and 3 bases, in that order; junction bases with no gene match: 13. This CDR3 has 18 amino acids.

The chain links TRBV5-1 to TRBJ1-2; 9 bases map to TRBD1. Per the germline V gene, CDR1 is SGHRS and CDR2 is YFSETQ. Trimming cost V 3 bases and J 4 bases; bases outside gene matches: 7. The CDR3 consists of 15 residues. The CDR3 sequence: CASSSWTGEGYGYTF. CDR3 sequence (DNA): TGCGCCAGCAGCTCCTGGACAGGGGAAGGCTATGGCTACACCTTC. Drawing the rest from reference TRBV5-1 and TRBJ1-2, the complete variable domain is KAGVTQTPRYLIKTRGQQVTLSCSPISGHRSVSWYQQTPGQGLQFLFEYFSETQRNKGNFPGRFSGRQFSNSRSEMNVSTLELGDSALYLCASSSWTGEGYGYTFGSGTRLTVV.

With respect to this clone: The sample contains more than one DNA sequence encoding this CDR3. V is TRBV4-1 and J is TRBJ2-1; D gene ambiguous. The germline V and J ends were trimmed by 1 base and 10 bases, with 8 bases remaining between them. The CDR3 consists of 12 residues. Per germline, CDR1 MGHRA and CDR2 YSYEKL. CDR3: CASSQGGLEQFF. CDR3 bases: TGCGCCAGCAGCCAAGGCGGATTAGAGCAGTTCTTC.

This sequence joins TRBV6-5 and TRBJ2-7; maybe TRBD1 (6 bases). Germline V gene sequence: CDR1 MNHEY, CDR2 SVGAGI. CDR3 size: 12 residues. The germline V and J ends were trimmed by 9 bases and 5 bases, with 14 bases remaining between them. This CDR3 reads CASTGNVHEQYF. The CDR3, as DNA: TGTGCCAGTACAGGGAACGTACACGAGCAGTACTTC.

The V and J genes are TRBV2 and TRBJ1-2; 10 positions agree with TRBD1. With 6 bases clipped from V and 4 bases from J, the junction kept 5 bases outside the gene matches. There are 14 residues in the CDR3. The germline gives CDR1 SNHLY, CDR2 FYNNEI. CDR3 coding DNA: TGTGCCAGCAGAGGGACAGGGGAGGGCTATGGCTACACCTTC. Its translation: CASRGTGEGYGYTF.

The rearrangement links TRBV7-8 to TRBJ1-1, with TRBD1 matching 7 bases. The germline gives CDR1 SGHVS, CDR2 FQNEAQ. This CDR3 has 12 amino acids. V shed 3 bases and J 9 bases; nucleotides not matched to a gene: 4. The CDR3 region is CASSLETGKAFF. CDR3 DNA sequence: TGTGCCAGCAGCTTGGAGACAGGGAAAGCTTTCTTT.

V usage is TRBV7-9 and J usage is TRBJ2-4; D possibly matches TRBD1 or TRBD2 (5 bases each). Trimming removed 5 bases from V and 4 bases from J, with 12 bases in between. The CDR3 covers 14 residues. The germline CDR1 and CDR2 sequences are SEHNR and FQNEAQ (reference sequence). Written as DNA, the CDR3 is TGTGCCAGCAGCCGGGACGGCTCGAAAAACATTCAGTACTTC. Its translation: CASSRDGSKNIQYF. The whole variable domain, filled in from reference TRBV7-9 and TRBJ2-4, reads DTGVSQNPRHKITKRGQNVTFRCDPISEHNRLYWYRQTLGQGPEFLTYFQNEAQLEKSRLLSDRFSAERPKGSFSTLEIQRTEQGDSAMYLCASSRDGSKNIQYFGAGTRLSVL.

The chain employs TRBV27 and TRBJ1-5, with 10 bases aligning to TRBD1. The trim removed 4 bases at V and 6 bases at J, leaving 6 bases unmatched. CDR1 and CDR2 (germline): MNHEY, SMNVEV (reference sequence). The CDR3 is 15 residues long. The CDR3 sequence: CASSSGQGEGQPQHF. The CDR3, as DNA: TGTGCCAGCAGTTCAGGACAGGGGGAGGGTCAGCCCCAGCATTTT.

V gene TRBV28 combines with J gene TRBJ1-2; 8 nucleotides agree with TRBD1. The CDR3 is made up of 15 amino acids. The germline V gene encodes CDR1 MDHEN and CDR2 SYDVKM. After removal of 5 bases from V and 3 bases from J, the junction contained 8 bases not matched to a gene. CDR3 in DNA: TGTGCCAGCAGTCCAGACAGGGGAAGGTACTATGGCTACACCTTC. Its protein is CASSPDRGRYYGYTF.

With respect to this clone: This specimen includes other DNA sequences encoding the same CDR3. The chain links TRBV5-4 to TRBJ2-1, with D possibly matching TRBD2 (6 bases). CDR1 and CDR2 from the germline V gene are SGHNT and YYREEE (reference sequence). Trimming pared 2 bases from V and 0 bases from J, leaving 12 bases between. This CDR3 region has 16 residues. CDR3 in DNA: TGTGCCAGCAGCTTAAGGCGGGAAGTCTCCTACAATGAGCAGTTCTTC. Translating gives CASSLRREVSYNEQFF. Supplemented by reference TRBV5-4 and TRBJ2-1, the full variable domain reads ETGVTQSPTHLIKTRGQQVTLRCSSQSGHNTVSWYQQALGQGPQFIFQYYREEENGRGNFPPRFSGLQFPNYSSELNVNALELDDSALYLCASSLRREVSYNEQFFGPGTRLTVL.

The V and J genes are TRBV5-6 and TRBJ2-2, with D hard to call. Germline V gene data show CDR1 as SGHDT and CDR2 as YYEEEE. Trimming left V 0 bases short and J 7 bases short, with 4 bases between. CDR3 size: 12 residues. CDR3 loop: CASSLGLGELFF. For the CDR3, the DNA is TGTGCCAGCAGCTTGGGCCTCGGGGAGCTGTTTTTT.

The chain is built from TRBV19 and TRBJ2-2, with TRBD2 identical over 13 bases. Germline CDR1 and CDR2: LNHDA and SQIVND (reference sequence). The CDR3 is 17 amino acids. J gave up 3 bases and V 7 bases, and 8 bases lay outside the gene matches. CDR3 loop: CASTPGLAGLYTGELFF. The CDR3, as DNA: TGTGCCAGTACCCCGGGACTAGCGGGACTTTACACCGGGGAGCTGTTTTTT.

The CDR3 sequence: CASSRGTGGTDTQYF. The CDR3 coding sequence is TGCGCCAGCAGCCGAGGGACAGGGGGCACAGATACGCAGTATTTT. The chain is built from TRBV4-1 and TRBJ2-3; 10 bases line up with TRBD1. Unmatched junction bases numbered 2, after V lost 4 bases and J lost 1 base. The CDR3 is 15 residues long. Germline CDR1 reads MGHRA; CDR2 reads YSYEKL.

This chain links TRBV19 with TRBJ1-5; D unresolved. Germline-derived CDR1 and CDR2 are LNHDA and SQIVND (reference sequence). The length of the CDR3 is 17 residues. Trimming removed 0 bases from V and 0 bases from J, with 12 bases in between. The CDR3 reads CASSIDPTFYSNQPQHF. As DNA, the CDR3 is TGTGCCAGTAGTATAGACCCGACATTTTATAGCAATCAGCCCCAGCATTTT. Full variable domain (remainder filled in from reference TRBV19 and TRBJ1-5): DGGITQSPKYLFRKEGQNVTLSCEQNLNHDAMYWYRQDPGQGLRLIYYSQIVNDFQKGDIAEGYSVSREKKESFPLTVTSAQKNPTAFYLCASSIDPTFYSNQPQHFGDGTRLSIL.

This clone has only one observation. The CDR3 reads CASSERTWRANTEAFF. The CDR3 DNA sequence: TGTGCCAGCAGTGAACGGACGTGGAGAGCGAACACTGAAGCTTTCTTT. V usage is TRBV28 and J usage is TRBJ1-1; no definite D call. This CDR3 contains 16 residues. Trimming pared 5 bases from V and 1 base from J, leaving 17 bases between. Germline CDR1 is MDHEN and CDR2 is SYDVKM.

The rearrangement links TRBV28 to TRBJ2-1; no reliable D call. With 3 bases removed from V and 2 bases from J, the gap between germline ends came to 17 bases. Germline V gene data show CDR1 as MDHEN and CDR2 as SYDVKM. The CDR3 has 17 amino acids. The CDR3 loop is CASSFRDSRVTYNEQFF. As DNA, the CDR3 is TGTGCCAGCAGTTTCCGCGACTCTAGGGTCACCTACAATGAGCAGTTCTTC.

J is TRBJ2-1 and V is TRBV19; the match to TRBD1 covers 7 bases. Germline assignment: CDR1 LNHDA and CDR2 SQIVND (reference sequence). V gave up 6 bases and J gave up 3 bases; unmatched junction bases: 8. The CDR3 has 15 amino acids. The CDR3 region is CASSPETGIYNEQFF. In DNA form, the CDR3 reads TGTGCCAGTAGCCCGGAGACAGGGATCTACAATGAGCAGTTCTTC.

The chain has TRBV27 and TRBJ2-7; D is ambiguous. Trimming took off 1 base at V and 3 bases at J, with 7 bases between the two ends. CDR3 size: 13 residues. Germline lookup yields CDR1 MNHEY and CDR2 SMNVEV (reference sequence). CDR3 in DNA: TGTGCCAGCAGTTTATTCGACGGCTACGAGCAGTACTTC. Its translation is CASSLFDGYEQYF.

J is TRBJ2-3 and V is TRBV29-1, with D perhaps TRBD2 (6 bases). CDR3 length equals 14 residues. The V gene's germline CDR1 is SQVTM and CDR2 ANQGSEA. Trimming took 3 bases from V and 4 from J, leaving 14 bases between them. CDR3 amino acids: CSVDGAGPPDTQYF. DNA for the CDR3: TGCAGCGTTGACGGAGCGGGTCCCCCAGATACGCAGTATTTT.

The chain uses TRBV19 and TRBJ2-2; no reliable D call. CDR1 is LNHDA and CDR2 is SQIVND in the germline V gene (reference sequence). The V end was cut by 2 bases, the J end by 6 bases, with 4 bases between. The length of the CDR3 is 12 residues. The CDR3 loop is CASSISAGELFF. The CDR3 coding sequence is TGTGCCAGTAGTATAAGCGCCGGGGAGCTGTTTTTT.

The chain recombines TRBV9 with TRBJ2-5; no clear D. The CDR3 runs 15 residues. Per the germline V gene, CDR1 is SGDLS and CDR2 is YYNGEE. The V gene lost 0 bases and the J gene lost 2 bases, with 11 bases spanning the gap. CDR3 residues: CASSVELGLQETQYF. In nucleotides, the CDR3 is TGTGCCAGCAGCGTAGAGCTTGGGCTACAAGAGACCCAGTACTTC.

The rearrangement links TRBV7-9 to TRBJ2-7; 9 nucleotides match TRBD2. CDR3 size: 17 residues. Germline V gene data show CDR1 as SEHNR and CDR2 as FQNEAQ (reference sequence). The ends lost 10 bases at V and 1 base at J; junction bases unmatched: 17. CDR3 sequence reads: CATSRTSGRTGSYEQYF. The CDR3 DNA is TGTGCCACCTCGCGAACTAGCGGGCGAACGGGGTCCTACGAGCAGTACTTC.